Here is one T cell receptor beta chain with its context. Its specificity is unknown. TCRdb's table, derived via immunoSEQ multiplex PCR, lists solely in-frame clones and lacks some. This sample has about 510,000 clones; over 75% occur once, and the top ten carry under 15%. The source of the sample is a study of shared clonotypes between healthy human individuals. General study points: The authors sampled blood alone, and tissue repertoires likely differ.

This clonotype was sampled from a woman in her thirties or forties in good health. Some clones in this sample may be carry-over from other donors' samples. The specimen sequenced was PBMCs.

In DNA, the CDR3 is TGTGCCAGCAGCCTGTTTAAGAAGGGAGGGCCAACAGATACGCAGTATTTT. Its translation is CASSLFKKGGPTDTQYF. The chain is built from TRBV11-2 and TRBJ2-3, with 7 bases identical to TRBD2. V was clipped by 5 bases and J by 3 bases; unmatched bases: 14. CDR1 is SGHAT, CDR2 FQNNGV, per germline. The CDR3 loop spans 17 amino acids.